The 3 T cell receptor beta chains in this list originate from one sample, sequenced in a study of T cell changes during pregnancy in multiple sclerosis. Method: immunoSEQ multiplex PCR; TCRdb's copy keeps in-frame clones and lacks some. The sample has approximately 37,000 clones, approximately 94% seen once. The sample here was peripheral blood, taken in the third trimester of pregnancy. These receptors all come from a female donor with multiple sclerosis, enrolled in a pregnancy study.

This chain joins TRBV9 and TRBJ2-1; 8 bases match TRBD1. Germline-derived CDR1 and CDR2 are SGDLS and YYNGEE. There are 15 residues in the CDR3. V dropped 6 bases and J dropped 2; count of bases not matched to a gene: 7. The CDR3 region is CASNRQGSAYNEQFF. The CDR3 nucleotides are TGTGCCAGCAACAGACAGGGGAGCGCCTACAATGAGCAGTTCTTC.

The rearrangement links TRBV7-2 to TRBJ2-4, with D perhaps TRBD2 (5 bases). CDR3 length: 16 residues. From germline, CDR1 is SGHTA and CDR2 FQGNSA. The V end lost 5 bases, the J end lost 3 bases, and 17 bases lay between the germline ends. CDR3 sequence: CASSPGRGIGKNIQYF. The CDR3 nucleotides are TGTGCCAGCAGCCCAGGCCGGGGAATTGGCAAAAACATTCAGTACTTC. Using reference TRBV7-2 and TRBJ2-4 for the parts outside the CDR3, the full variable domain is GAGVSQSPSNKVTEKGKDVELRCDPISGHTALYWYRQSLGQGLEFLIYFQGNSAPDKSGLPSDRFSAERTGGSVSTLTIQRTQQEDSAVYLCASSPGRGIGKNIQYFGAGTRLSVL.

This clone is a singleton in its sample. V usage is TRBV7-2 and J usage is TRBJ1-1; maybe TRBD1 (6 bases). CDR3 length: 13 residues. V lost 5 bases and J 5 bases, leaving 12 bases between the germline ends. The V gene's germline CDR1 is SGHTA and CDR2 FQGNSA. The CDR3 coding sequence is TGTGCCAGCAGCCTACCAAGGGGGACTGAAGCTTTCTTT. Amino acid sequence: CASSLPRGTEAFF.